The next 11 T cell receptor beta chains were all read from a single sample in a study of blood T cell repertoires in COVID-19. The table came from immunoSEQ multiplex PCR; TCRdb's copy has only in-frame clones and leaves some out. The sample lists around 450,000 clones; 80% to 95% were seen once. The material sequenced was PBMCs or T cells enriched from blood (not recorded which). The receptors stem from a man aged 18 to 29 who had recovered from COVID-19.

CDR3 in amino acids: CASSYFVGDQPQHF. CDR3 nucleotide sequence: TGTGCCAGCAGTTACTTTGTCGGTGATCAGCCCCAGCATTTT. The chain couples TRBV6-2 or TRBV6-3 to TRBJ1-5; D remains unclear. This CDR3 region has 14 residues. Germline CDR1 and CDR2: MNHEY and SVGEGT. V lost 1 base and J lost 5, with 9 bases in between.

The chain recombines TRBV2 with TRBJ1-4; 8 bases line up with TRBD1. V trimming: 7 bases; J trimming: 6 bases; junction bases outside the gene matches: 4. Germline V gene lookup returns CDR1 SNHLY and CDR2 FYNNEI. The CDR3 is 13 residues long. The CDR3: CASKDRADEKLFF. As DNA, the CDR3 is TGTGCCAGCAAGGACAGGGCGGATGAAAAACTGTTTTTT. The full variable domain, rest sourced from reference TRBV2 and TRBJ1-4, is EPEVTQTPSHQVTQMGQEVILRCVPISNHLYFYWYRQILGQKVEFLVSFYNNEISEKSEIFDDQFSVERPDGSNFTLKIRSTKLEDSAMYFCASKDRADEKLFFGSGTQLSVL.

This clone was detected a few times. This sequence joins TRBV7-9 and TRBJ1-5, with a possible D match to TRBD1 (6 bases). CDR1 SEHNR and CDR2 FQNEAQ come from the germline V gene (reference sequence). Trimming stripped 5 bases from V and 1 base from J, with 15 bases between. The CDR3 is 16 residues long. This CDR3 reads CASSPTRGASNQPQHF. The CDR3 DNA reads TGTGCCAGCAGCCCGACCCGGGGGGCGAGCAATCAGCCCCAGCATTTT.

The genes are TRBV4-1 and TRBJ2-7; TRBD1 might be the D (7 bases). CDR1 and CDR2 from the germline V gene are MGHRA and YSYEKL. The CDR3 extends over 13 amino acids. The V end was cut by 1 base, the J end by 6 bases, with 10 bases between. The CDR3 protein is CASSQVRGAEQYF. The CDR3 DNA reads as TGCGCCAGCAGCCAAGTCAGGGGGGCCGAGCAGTACTTC.

The CDR3 DNA follows: TGTGCCAGCAGTACAAACAGGGAGCTTTCACCCCTCCACTTT. This encodes CASSTNRELSPLHF. The rearrangement joins TRBV5-4 to TRBJ1-6; a possible D gene is TRBD1 (6 bases). V lost 5 bases, J lost 9 bases, and 15 bases lay in between. CDR3 length: 14 amino acids. Germline lookup yields CDR1 SGHNT and CDR2 YYREEE (reference sequence).

The rearrangement links TRBV29-1 to TRBJ1-4; a possible D gene is TRBD1 (6 bases). This CDR3 region has 15 residues. V was clipped by 2 bases and J by 7 bases, with 17 bases between them. CDR1 and CDR2 from the germline V gene are SQVTM and ANQGSEA. Here the CDR3 DNA reads TGCAGCGTTGAACCTTTGGACAGTTCCTCTGAAAAACTGTTTTTT. Its protein is CSVEPLDSSSEKLFF.

The chain joins TRBV7-2 to TRBJ1-1, with D unresolved. Germline V lookup: CDR1 SGHTA, CDR2 FQGNSA. Trimming took off 1 base at V and 4 bases at J, with 10 bases between the two ends. The CDR3 covers 14 residues. In DNA form, the CDR3 reads TGTGCCAGCAGCTTAGAGTCGGGAAGCACTGAAGCTTTCTTT. Translation: CASSLESGSTEAFF.

This sequence joins TRBV10-2 and TRBJ2-1, with D possibly being TRBD2 (6 bases). V lost 5 bases to trimming and J lost 4 bases, with 15 bases between them. Per the germline V gene, CDR1 is WSHSY and CDR2 is SAAADI. The CDR3 loop spans 15 amino acids. Here the CDR3 reads CASSLGLPPYNEQFF. The CDR3 DNA sequence: TGCGCCAGCAGTTTGGGACTCCCCCCATACAATGAGCAGTTCTTC.

The chain recombines TRBV3-1 (or the pseudogene TRBV3-2) with TRBJ2-5, with 13 bases aligning to TRBD2. V lost 0 bases and J lost 1; bases outside the gene matches: 8. Germline loops: CDR1 LGHDT, CDR2 YNNKEL (reference sequence). The CDR3 runs 19 residues. The CDR3 region has the DNA TGTGCCAGCAGCCAAGAACGTCGATGGACTAGCGGGGGCCAAGAGACCCAGTACTTC. This sequence encodes CASSQERRWTSGGQETQYF.

This chain links TRBV19 with TRBJ1-3; TRBD1 might be the D (6 bases). Looked up from germline, CDR1 is LNHDA and CDR2 is SQIVND (reference sequence). This CDR3 spans 15 amino acids. V lost 0 bases to trimming and J lost 4 bases, with 10 bases between them. The CDR3 loop is CASSIEQGAGNTIYF. The CDR3, as DNA: TGTGCCAGTAGTATAGAACAGGGTGCGGGAAACACCATATATTTT.

The rearrangement joins TRBV28 to TRBJ1-4, with 10 bases fitting TRBD1. J gave up 12 bases and V 5 bases, and 12 bases lay outside the gene matches. The CDR3 consists of 15 residues. Germline V CDR1 and CDR2: MDHEN, SYDVKM. The CDR3 DNA sequence: TGTGCCAGCAGTCCGTCACCGGGACAGGGGACTGAACTGTTTTTT. Residues: CASSPSPGQGTELFF. Based on the CDR3 plus reference TRBV28 and TRBJ1-4, the full variable domain is DVKVTQSSRYLVKRTGEKVFLECVQDMDHENMFWYRQDPGLGLRLIYFSYDVKMKEKGDIPEGYSVSREKKERFSLILESASTNQTSMYLCASSPSPGQGTELFFGSGTQLSVL.